This T cell receptor (beta chain) was identified during a study of cytomegalovirus exposure and HLA in healthy donors. Amplification used 60 Vbeta primers and 13 Jbeta primers. The protocol was immunoSEQ multiplex PCR, while the TCRdb copy is restricted to in-frame clones and leaves out a portion. Of over 85,000 clones in the sample, 7.6% are singletons; the top ten hold about 2.5%. CDR3 length: 14 amino acids. Germline CDR1 is LNHNV and CDR2 is YYDKDF (reference sequence). Germline trimming cut 5 bases from V and 7 bases from J; bases unmatched to any gene: 7. This clonotype was obtained from a man in his fifties or sixties in good health and CMV-seronegative. Sequencing used PBMCs. The chain uses TRBV15 and TRBJ2-1; 8 bases map to TRBD1. The DNA for the CDR3 is TGTGCCACCAGCGAGACAGGGGTACTTAATGAGCAGTTCTTC. Its translation: CATSETGVLNEQFF.